The rows below give T cell receptor beta chains drawn from one sample of a study of PD-L1 blockade in urothelial cancer. Repertoires were generated with immunoSEQ multiplex PCR, while TCRdb's copy carries only in-frame clones and drops some. The sample has roughly 41,000 clones; 82% are singletons. This sample comprised PBMCs, obtained around atezolizumab (anti-PD-L1) treatment. The receptors shown here come from a man aged 55 to 69 with urothelial cancer. Both conserved end residues are part of each CDR3. Fields, in order: D gene, CDR3 length, J gene, clone size, V gene, CDR3 DNA, CDR3 protein. A D gene is named only where the DNA matches it firmly. A clone size is listed for some rows: how often the clone was seen (once, few, many), or a class if it is expanded.

>TRBD2|14|TRBJ2-3|NA|TRBV30
TGTGCCTGGAAGGTTGCGGGGGGGCGAGATACGCAGTATTTT
CAWKVAGGRDTQYF
>NA|14|TRBJ1-6|NA|TRBV28
TGTGCCAGCAGTGGGGGGTCCTATAATTCACCCCTCCACTTT
CASSGGSYNSPLHF
>NA|17|TRBJ1-3|NA|TRBV7-6
TGTGCCAGCAGCCTATTCAGCGGAGCCAACAGAGGAAACACCATATATTTT
CASSLFSGANRGNTIYF
>TRBD1|15|TRBJ1-6|NA|TRBV13
TGTGCCAGCAGATGGACAGGGTCTTACAATTCACCCCTCCACTTT
CASRWTGSYNSPLHF
>NA|16|TRBJ2-5|once|TRBV30
TGTGCCTGGAGTGTAAACTCTCTCGGTACTCAAGAGACCCAGTACTTC
CAWSVNSLGTQETQYF
>TRBD1|16|TRBJ2-2|once|TRBV14
TGTGCCAGCAGCCAAGGTCAGGGGGCGAACACCGGGGAGCTGTTTTTT
CASSQGQGANTGELFF
>NA|14|TRBJ1-3|NA|TRBV28
TGTGCCAGCAGTTTGAGTGTTGCCGGAAACACCATATATTTT
CASSLSVAGNTIYF
>NA|13|TRBJ2-1|NA|TRBV5-1
TGCGCCAGCAGCTTGGGGTGGGAGAATGAGCAGTTCTTC
CASSLGWENEQFF
>NA|17|TRBJ1-5|NA|TRBV4-1
TGCGCCAGCAGCCCAACCCTGGTCCAGGGAATGGCTCAGCCCCAGCATTTT
CASSPTLVQGMAQPQHF
>NA|20|TRBJ2-5|NA|TRBV15
TGTGCCACCAGCACCTCTCGGGGGGCCGGAGGTTTGGGAGTCTCGGAGACCCAGTACTTC
CATSTSRGAGGLGVSETQYF
>NA|14|TRBJ1-3|once|TRBV29-1
TGCAGCGTTGGAGAAGGGGGTGGCGGAAACACCATATATTTT
CSVGEGGGGNTIYF
>NA|13|TRBJ2-7|NA|TRBV5-1
TGCGCCAGCAGTCTCGACTGGGACAACGAGCAGTACTTC
CASSLDWDNEQYF
>NA|14|TRBJ2-3|NA|TRBV7-3
TGTGCCAGCAGCTTAATCTACGGTCCAGATACGCAGTATTTT
CASSLIYGPDTQYF
>NA|12|TRBJ1-2|NA|TRBV19
TGTGCCAGTAGTAAACAGTCCTATGGCTACACCTTC
CASSKQSYGYTF
>NA|14|TRBJ2-7|NA|TRBV5-6
TGTGCCAGCAGCCTTGACAGAGTCAGCTACGAGCAGTACTTC
CASSLDRVSYEQYF
>NA|14|TRBJ1-6|NA|TRBV6-6
TGTGCCAGCAGTACATCGGACAGAAATTCACCCCTCCACTTT
CASSTSDRNSPLHF
>NA|14|TRBJ2-4|NA|TRBV5-1
TGCGCCAGCAATGGCGGAGTAGCCAAAAACATTCAGTACTTC
CASNGGVAKNIQYF
>NA|14|TRBJ1-2|NA|TRBV19
TGTGCCAGTAGACGACCGCCTGAGGACTATGGCTACACCTTC
CASRRPPEDYGYTF
>NA|15|TRBJ2-2|NA|TRBV21-1
TGTGCCAGCAGCAAAAGTAGAGGTGGGACCGGGGAGCTGTTTTTT
CASSKSRGGTGELFF
>TRBD1|17|TRBJ1-1|NA|TRBV5-6
TGTGCCAGCAGTTTACGTCGGGACAGGATAACGAACACTGAAGCTTTCTTT
CASSLRRDRITNTEAFF
>NA|15|TRBJ1-6|once|TRBV14
TGTGCCAGCAGCCCACGTGCCGGTACAGATTCACCCCTCCACTTT
CASSPRAGTDSPLHF
>TRBD1|16|TRBJ1-5|NA|TRBV19
TGTGCCAGTAGTAAAGGGACAGGGGCTGGAAATCAGCCCCAGCATTTT
CASSKGTGAGNQPQHF
>TRBD1|16|TRBJ1-6|NA|TRBV19
TGTGCCAGTAGTGATGAAGGACAGGGCGAGGATTCACCCCTCCACTTT
CASSDEGQGEDSPLHF
>TRBD1|17|TRBJ1-2|NA|TRBV4-1
TGCGCCAGCAGCCTCCCGGTAACTGGACAGGGGTACTATGGCTACACCTTC
CASSLPVTGQGYYGYTF
>NA|14|TRBJ2-1|once|TRBV7-6
TGTGCCAGCAGCTTACATCAGGGATACAATGAGCAGTTCTTC
CASSLHQGYNEQFF
>NA|17|TRBJ1-6|NA|TRBV5-6
TGTGCCAGCAGTCATACGTTGACAGGTGGTAATAATTCACCCCTCCACTTT
CASSHTLTGGNNSPLHF
>TRBD2|15|TRBJ2-7|NA|TRBV7-9
TGTGCCAGCAGCTCCACCGGGACTAGCATCTACGAGCAGTACTTC
CASSSTGTSIYEQYF
>TRBD2|19|TRBJ2-3|once|TRBV7-9
TGTGCCAGCAGCCCAACGACTAGCGGGGGGCCTCCCCGCACAGATACGCAGTATTTT
CASSPTTSGGPPRTDTQYF
>TRBD1|16|TRBJ1-4|NA|TRBV5-1
TGCGCCAGCAGCCGCGGGACAGGGGGCCCAGATGAAAAACTGTTTTTT
CASSRGTGGPDEKLFF
>NA|17|TRBJ1-1|NA|TRBV6-4
TGTGCCAGCAGTGACCGAGGGTTTTGGGCAGGGGCGAATGAAGCTTTCTTT
CASSDRGFWAGANEAFF
>TRBD2|15|TRBJ2-7|NA|TRBV28
TGTGCCAGCATTGGCGGGGGGAGACACTCCTACGAGCAGTACTTC
CASIGGGRHSYEQYF
>NA|16|TRBJ1-1|once|TRBV5-6
TGTGCCAGCAGTTTTGGCGGGGCAGGATGGGGCACTGAAGCTTTCTTT
CASSFGGAGWGTEAFF
>TRBD2|15|TRBJ2-1|NA|TRBV6-6
TGTGCCAGCAGCGGAGGCGGGGGTACCTACAATGAGCAGTTCTTC
CASSGGGGTYNEQFF
>TRBD2|19|TRBJ2-3|NA|TRBV28
TGTGCCAGCAGTTTAAGACTAGCGGTGGCCTCAGTGGGGCGGCCTACGCAGTATTTT
CASSLRLAVASVGRPTQYF
>NA|13|TRBJ2-5|NA|TRBV29-1
TGCAGCGTCAGGGGAAGGCAACAAGAGACCCAGTACTTC
CSVRGRQQETQYF
>TRBD1|17|TRBJ1-3|NA|TRBV5-1
TGCGCCAGCAGCGCCGCCCAGACAGGGCTCTCTGGAAACACCATATATTTT
CASSAAQTGLSGNTIYF
>NA|15|TRBJ1-3|NA|TRBV18
TGTGCCAGCTCCCTTACCCGGGACTTTGGAAACACCATATATTTT
CASSLTRDFGNTIYF
>NA|16|TRBJ1-1|few|TRBV18
TGTGCCAGCTCACCGGTCACGGGCAGGGTTGGCACTGAAGCTTTCTTT
CASSPVTGRVGTEAFF
>TRBD1|16|TRBJ2-7|once|TRBV19
TGTGCCAGTAGTATAGACGGGACAGGGGGCATGTACGAGCAGTACTTC
CASSIDGTGGMYEQYF
>NA|13|TRBJ2-5|NA|TRBV15
TGTGCCACCAGCCCGACAGGCACAGAGACCCAGTACTTC
CATSPTGTETQYF
>TRBD2|17|TRBJ2-4|NA|TRBV2
TGTGCCAGCAGAAGAAATAGCGGGGGGGCCTCCAAAAACATTCAGTACTTC
CASRRNSGGASKNIQYF
>TRBD2|19|TRBJ2-2|NA|TRBV15
TGTGCCACCAGCAGAGATAATGGACTAGCGGGGGATAAGACCGGGGAGCTGTTTTTT
CATSRDNGLAGDKTGELFF
>NA|15|TRBJ2-1|NA|TRBV2
TGTGCCAGCAGTGAAGCGGGCCCAACCTACAATGAGCAGTTCTTC
CASSEAGPTYNEQFF
>NA|18|TRBJ2-3|NA|TRBV7-2
TGTGCCAGCAGCCAACAGATGGGGCCAGGGGTTGGGGCAGATACGCAGTATTTT
CASSQQMGPGVGADTQYF
>TRBD2|16|TRBJ2-1|NA|TRBV7-9
TGTGCCAGCAGCCCCCGGGGGGGGAGCTCCTACAATGAGCAGTTCTTC
CASSPRGGSSYNEQFF
>TRBD1|14|TRBJ2-7|NA|TRBV5-1
TGCGCCAGTCGACCCGGGACAGATTACTACGAGCAGTACTTC
CASRPGTDYYEQYF
>NA|15|TRBJ1-6|NA|TRBV28
TGTGCCAGCAGAGAACAGCAGGGCGGTAATTCACCCCTCCACTTT
CASREQQGGNSPLHF
>TRBD1|16|TRBJ1-1|NA|TRBV5-1
TGCGCCAGCAGCGCCGTCGGACAGGGGTCGGGCACTGAAGCTTTCTTT
CASSAVGQGSGTEAFF
>TRBD1|16|TRBJ1-5|NA|TRBV5-5
TGTGCCAGCAGCTTGGCTCTGGACAGGGGTAATCAGCCCCAGCATTTT
CASSLALDRGNQPQHF
>TRBD1|13|TRBJ1-2|NA|TRBV5-5
TGTGCCAGCAGCCCCGGACAGGGAAGTGGCTACACCTTC
CASSPGQGSGYTF
>NA|14|TRBJ1-4|NA|TRBV5-1
TGCGCCAGCAGCCCCGACAGCACCAATGAAAAACTGTTTTTT
CASSPDSTNEKLFF
>TRBD1|15|TRBJ2-7|NA|TRBV19
TGTGCCAGTAGTTCTACCACAGGGGCTTTCTACGAGCAGTACTTC
CASSSTTGAFYEQYF
>TRBD1|14|TRBJ2-3|NA|TRBV2
TGTGCCAGCCACAGGGGGCGAGGCACAGATACGCAGTATTTT
CASHRGRGTDTQYF
>NA|12|TRBJ2-2|few|TRBV9
TGTGCCAGCTCGGTGAACACCGGGGAGCTGTTTTTT
CASSVNTGELFF
>TRBD1|14|TRBJ2-3|NA|TRBV7-3
TGTGCCAGCAGCTACAGGGGGCTTGCAGATACGCAGTATTTT
CASSYRGLADTQYF
>TRBD1|18|TRBJ1-2|medium-sized|TRBV2
TGTGCCAGCAGTGACTACCGGGACAGGGGGCGCTTATACTATGGCTACACCTTC
CASSDYRDRGRLYYGYTF
>TRBD2|16|TRBJ2-3|once|TRBV7-3
TGTGCCAGCAGCCCAGTAGCGGGGGCAGGGACAGATACGCAGTATTTT
CASSPVAGAGTDTQYF
>NA|13|TRBJ1-5|NA|TRBV2
TGTGCCAGCAGAGGATCCCCGACACAGCCCCAGCATTTT
CASRGSPTQPQHF
>NA|13|TRBJ1-6|NA|TRBV30
TGTGCCTGGAGGGGCAGGTATAATTCACCCCTCCACTTT
CAWRGRYNSPLHF